One sample yielded the 11 T cell receptor beta chains listed below, sequenced in a study of cytomegalovirus exposure and HLA in healthy donors. Only in-frame clones appear in the TCRdb table, and some are missing; sequencing was by immunoSEQ multiplex PCR. The table has some 56,000 clones, 93% seen once; the top ten hold 1.5% to 2%. Input material: PBMCs. These receptors all come from a woman in her late teens or twenties in good health and CMV-seropositive.

V usage is TRBV4-3 and J usage is TRBJ2-4; TRBD1 aligns across 10 bases. Germline V CDR1 and CDR2: LGHNA, YSLEER. The CDR3 has 16 residues. J gave up 9 bases and V 1 base, and 9 bases lay outside the gene matches. The chain's CDR3 is CASSQGDRGHRGIQYF. CDR3 bases: TGCGCCAGCAGCCAAGGAGACAGGGGGCATCGTGGCATTCAGTACTTC.

The rearrangement joins TRBV6-1 to TRBJ1-2, with unresolved D. The CDR3 consists of 11 residues. V lost 5 bases, J lost 12 bases, and 13 bases lay in between. The germline V gene has CDR1 MNHNS and CDR2 SASEGT. DNA of the CDR3: TGTGCCAGCAGTCCCCGCGTTCACCACACCTTC. Protein: CASSPRVHHTF.

This clone appeared a few times. The chain has TRBV7-9 and TRBJ1-2; TRBD1 matches 7 bases. The CDR3 has 13 amino acids. Germline V gives CDR1 SEHNR, CDR2 FQNEAQ (reference sequence). Trimming removed 3 bases from V and 4 bases from J; junction bases left unmatched: 2. The CDR3 protein is CASSLGQSYGYTF. CDR3 sequence (DNA): TGTGCCAGCAGCTTGGGACAGTCCTATGGCTACACCTTC.

This clone was detected only once. J is TRBJ1-1 and V is TRBV6-5, with D perhaps matching TRBD1 (6 bases). CDR3 length: 14 amino acids. V shed 7 bases and J shed 1 base, with 13 bases lying between them. CDR1 MNHEY and CDR2 SVGAGI come from the germline V gene. The CDR3 is CASNAQGGNTEAFF. The CDR3 nucleotides read TGTGCCAGCAATGCACAGGGCGGGAACACTGAAGCTTTCTTT.

This sequence joins TRBV4-1 and TRBJ2-2; 7 nucleotides agree with TRBD1. The CDR3 extends over 16 amino acids. V dropped 5 bases and J dropped 1; count of bases not matched to a gene: 7. Germline CDR1 is MGHRA and CDR2 is YSYEKL. This CDR3 is CASSNRDSGNTGELFF. In nucleotides, the CDR3 is TGCGCCAGCAGCAACCGGGACAGCGGGAACACCGGGGAGCTGTTTTTT.

The chain carries TRBV15 and TRBJ2-3; D ambiguous. Germline CDR1 LNHNV, CDR2 YYDKDF (reference sequence). The CDR3 sequence is 15 residues long. The V and J ends lost 0 bases and 4 bases respectively, with 11 bases between them. The CDR3 sequence: CATSREVSLADTQYF. For the CDR3, the DNA is TGTGCCACCAGCAGAGAGGTTTCACTCGCAGATACGCAGTATTTT.

This sequence joins TRBV15 and TRBJ1-1; 7 nucleotides align to TRBD1. CDR3 length: 14 amino acids. Germline values: CDR1 LNHNV, CDR2 YYDKDF (reference sequence). Trimming at V came to 1 base and at J to 8 bases, leaving 7 bases not matched to a gene. The CDR3 here is CATSRGTGGREAFF. The CDR3 region has the DNA TGTGCCACCAGCAGAGGGACAGGCGGAAGGGAAGCTTTCTTT.

This clone was observed once. This chain uses TRBV10-2 with TRBJ2-7; 7 bases are shared with TRBD1. The CDR3 extends over 13 amino acids. Germline loops: CDR1 WSHSY, CDR2 SAAADI. Unmatched junction bases numbered 2, after V lost 5 bases and J lost 1 base. CDR3 sequence (DNA): TGCGCCAGCAGTACAGGGGCTTCCTACGAGCAGTACTTC. Protein product: CASSTGASYEQYF.

This rearrangement joins TRBV19 to TRBJ2-1, with D unresolved. The CDR3 has 13 residues. Trimming cost V 0 bases and J 12 bases, with 12 bases left between them. The germline gives CDR1 LNHDA, CDR2 SQIVND (reference sequence). This CDR3 reads CASSIDRTTAQFF. The CDR3 DNA follows: TGTGCCAGTAGTATAGATCGCACTACCGCGCAGTTCTTC.

This chain joins TRBV7-2 and TRBJ2-1; 8 bases match TRBD2. Germline loops: CDR1 SGHTA, CDR2 FQGNSA. The junction had 10 bases not matched to a gene; V was cut back by 4 bases and J by 2 bases. The CDR3 is 17 amino acids. Here the CDR3 reads CASSSRLAYAAYNEQFF. DNA for the CDR3: TGTGCCAGCAGCTCACGACTAGCGTACGCGGCCTACAATGAGCAGTTCTTC.

The chain couples TRBV27 to TRBJ2-7; D might be TRBD1 (5 bases). The CDR3 runs to 13 residues. The V gene lost 3 bases and the J gene lost 4 bases, with 10 bases spanning the gap. Germline V gene sequence: CDR1 MNHEY, CDR2 SMNVEV (reference sequence). DNA for the CDR3: TGTGCCAGCAGTTTTGACAGCAAGTACGAGCAGTACTTC. Translating gives CASSFDSKYEQYF.